This TCR beta chain came from a study of cytomegalovirus exposure and HLA in healthy donors. Produced via immunoSEQ multiplex PCR; TCRdb's table is partial and in-frame only. The sample carries 100,000 to 150,000 clones, about nine tenths recorded once. Germline V gives CDR1 SGHTA, CDR2 FQGTGA. The CDR3 length is 15 residues. Trimming took 5 bases from V and 0 from J, leaving 11 bases between them. J is TRBJ2-1 and V is TRBV7-3, with D perhaps TRBD2 (6 bases). The sequenced sample consisted of PBMCs. This receptor was taken from a woman aged 18-30 years in good health and CMV-seronegative. CDR3 amino acids: CASSLAYSSYNEQFF. For the CDR3, the DNA is TGTGCCAGCAGCCTAGCGTATAGCTCCTACAATGAGCAGTTCTTC. The full variable domain, rest sourced from reference TRBV7-3 and TRBJ2-1, is GAGVSQTPSNKVTEKGKYVELRCDPISGHTALYWYRQSLGQGPEFLIYFQGTGAADDSGLPNDRFFAVRPEGSVSTLKIQRTERGDSAVYLCASSLAYSSYNEQFFGPGTRLTVL.